This passage covers 15 T cell receptor beta chains from one sample sequenced in a study of blood T cells in healthy people across ages (dated by TCRdb to 2014 to 2015). Libraries were constructed by 5' RACE. TCRdb lists the instrument as Illumina HiSeq 2500. A second PCR of about 7 to 12 cycles was performed with a sample-barcoded 5' primer and a J-beta primer mix. TCRdb reanalyzed the raw reads on its own, using fastp at Q25 for trimming and MiXCR for clone calling, and kept in-frame beta chains. Every CDR3 protein is listed once, alongside the most common genes and DNA of its rows. This sample lists 650,000 to 900,000 distinct CDR3 sequences; around 62% were detected once. Of the sample, 25% to 35% is held by the ten largest clones. Input material: blood. The receptors stem from a man aged 25 to 40 in good health.

The table lists this clonotype with a few counts. The rearrangement links TRBV10-3 to TRBJ2-1; 9 nucleotides match TRBD2. CDR3 length: 16 amino acids. The junction had 6 bases not matched to a gene; V was cut back by 0 bases and J by 6 bases. Per germline, CDR1 ENHRY and CDR2 SYGVKD. The CDR3 bases are TGTGCCATCAGTGAGTCGAGGAGCGGGGGGATCAATGAGCAGTTCTTC. Protein: CAISESRSGGINEQFF.

V usage is TRBV9 and J usage is TRBJ2-4; the D gene is possibly TRBD2 (7 bases). The J call may be mistaken, given a closer DNA end match to TRBJ2-7. The germline V gene has CDR1 SGDLS and CDR2 YYNGEE. The CDR3 extends over 13 amino acids. This CDR3 reads CASSAGGWNEQYF. CDR3 coding DNA: TGTGCCAGCAGCGCGGGGGGCTGGAACGAGCAGTACTTC.

The chain has TRBV6-5 and TRBJ1-2, with a possible D match to TRBD1 (5 bases). The CDR3 length is 14 residues. Trimming shortened V by 7 bases and J by 8 bases, and 20 bases separated the two germline ends. Germline values: CDR1 MNHEY, CDR2 SVGAGI. The CDR3 loop reads CASTPDGGVSGYTF. The CDR3 bases are TGTGCCAGCACCCCGGACGGAGGGGTGTCCGGCTACACCTTC.

Concerning this clonotype itself: At one end, the junction sequence differs from germline, possibly due to a read error. V usage is TRBV7-9 and J usage is TRBJ1-2; perhaps TRBD1 as D (5 bases). CDR3 length equals 15 residues. Germline CDR1 is SEHNR and CDR2 is FQNEAQ (reference sequence). The CDR3 nucleotides are TGTGCCAGCAGTTTAGCTTTTCGGGGGATCGATGGCTACACCTTC. Translating gives CASSLAFRGIDGYTF.

The rearrangement links TRBV5-1 to TRBJ2-2; a weak D match, TRBD1 (5 bases). The CDR3 consists of 16 residues. Between the trimmed V and J ends, which lost 4 bases and 3 bases, there was a span of 16 bases. CDR1 is SGHRS, CDR2 YFSETQ, per germline. The CDR3 coding sequence is TGCGCCAGCAGCCCCTTTGCAGGGCCTTACACCGGGGAGCTGTTTTTT. Encoded protein: CASSPFAGPYTGELFF.

This chain joins TRBV6-5 and TRBJ1-4; 9 bases match TRBD1. There are 16 residues in the CDR3. CDR1 is MNHEY, CDR2 SVGAGI, per germline. The ends lost 2 bases at V and 4 bases at J; junction bases unmatched: 5. CDR3 region: CASSYQQDRGNEKLFF. For the CDR3, the DNA is TGTGCCAGCAGTTACCAACAGGACAGGGGTAATGAAAAACTGTTTTTT.

The chain links TRBV20-1 to TRBJ1-4; 9 nucleotides align to TRBD1. The germline gives CDR1 DFQATT, CDR2 SNEGSKA (reference sequence). V trimming: 2 bases; J trimming: 0 bases; junction bases outside the gene matches: 10. The CDR3 loop spans 18 amino acids. CDR3 loop: CSARSVNRGPATNEKLFF. DNA of the CDR3: TGCAGTGCTAGATCCGTCAACAGGGGGCCCGCAACTAATGAAAAACTGTTTTTT.

The chain employs TRBV3-1 and TRBJ2-5, with 7 nucleotides matching TRBD1. Germline CDR1 LGHDT, CDR2 YNNKEL (reference sequence). CDR3 length equals 15 residues. Germline trimming cut 0 bases from V and 6 bases from J; bases unmatched to any gene: 7. The CDR3 region has the DNA TGTGCCAGCAGCCAAGATGGGACAGCAGGACAGACCCAGTACTTC. Its protein is CASSQDGTAGQTQYF.

This clonotype occurred a few times. The chain links TRBV7-2 to TRBJ1-2; 7 bases map to TRBD1. V trimming: 3 bases; J trimming: 4 bases; junction bases outside the gene matches: 2. CDR3 length equals 13 residues. CDR1 is SGHTA and CDR2 is FQGNSA in the germline V gene. CDR3 amino acids: CASSFGTAYGYTF. The DNA of the CDR3 is TGTGCCAGCAGCTTCGGGACAGCCTATGGCTACACCTTC.

The rearrangement links TRBV7-2 to TRBJ1-6; D unresolved. This CDR3 is 15 amino acids long. Germline V gene lookup returns CDR1 SGHTA and CDR2 FQGNSA. V lost 0 bases and J 10 bases, leaving 13 bases between the germline ends. CDR3 sequence: CASSLATGSGSPLHF. The DNA of the CDR3 is TGTGCCAGCAGCTTAGCTACGGGGAGTGGGTCACCCCTCCACTTT.

This clonotype showed up just a few times. The V and J genes are TRBV7-2 and TRBJ1-4, with unresolved D. V was pared by 5 bases and J by 0 bases, with 13 bases between. CDR3 length: 16 amino acids. Germline V gene data show CDR1 as SGHTA and CDR2 as FQGNSA. CDR3 DNA: TGTGCCAGCAGCCCGACAAACGCCGCAACTAATGAAAAACTGTTTTTT. This gives the protein CASSPTNAATNEKLFF.

This chain uses TRBV6-2 or TRBV6-3 with TRBJ2-3; 14 bases match TRBD2. Germline V gives CDR1 MNHEY, CDR2 SVGEGT. The CDR3 consists of 15 residues. J was trimmed by 7 bases and V by 5 bases; bases with no gene match: 5. The DNA for the CDR3 is TGTGCCAGCAGTGCGACTAGCGGGGGGGCAAATACGCAGTATTTT. This translates into CASSATSGGANTQYF.

The gene calls are TRBV29-1 and TRBJ2-7; 8 nucleotides align to TRBD1. CDR1 and CDR2 (germline): SQVTM, ANQGSEA. The CDR3 has 16 amino acids. The V segment lost 0 bases and the J segment 3 bases; nucleotides outside the gene matches: 10. CDR3 loop: CSVEDLVQGGHYEQYF. The CDR3 bases are TGCAGCGTTGAAGATCTGGTACAGGGGGGCCACTACGAGCAGTACTTC.

The V gene is TRBV28, the J gene TRBJ2-3; D remains ambiguous. Germline lookup yields CDR1 MDHEN and CDR2 SYDVKM. V was trimmed by 3 bases and J by 3 bases, leaving 10 bases between them. This CDR3 is 14 amino acids long. CDR3 residues: CASSFQAITDTQYF. CDR3 nucleotides: TGTGCCAGCAGTTTCCAGGCGATAACAGATACGCAGTATTTT.

V usage is TRBV7-6 and J usage is TRBJ2-3; possible D gene TRBD1, 5 bases. V was shortened by 0 bases and J by 6 bases, with 7 bases between the two germline ends. Germline V gives CDR1 SGHVS, CDR2 FNYEAQ. CDR3 length equals 13 residues. The CDR3 DNA reads as TGTGCCAGCAGCTTAGCGTACAGGGATACGCAGTATTTT. Its translation is CASSLAYRDTQYF.